A selection of T cell receptor beta chains follows, all from one sample in a study of T cells in Graves' hyperthyroidism and ophthalmopathy. TCRdb re-derived calls from the multiplex PCR reads in MiXCR, one entry per CDR3 protein. The sample has about 350,000 distinct CDR3 sequences, approximately 14% seen once. Sequencing input: blood. These receptors all stem from a woman aged 55-70 years with Graves' ophthalmopathy. Each CDR3 is given with its conserved first and last residue.

V: TRBV12-3/TRBV12-4; CDR3: CASSLWDRASNSPLHF
V: TRBV10-2; CDR3: CASSEPGLAERRSYNEQFF
V: TRBV5-1; CDR3: CASSRSGGAETQYF
V: TRBV30; CDR3: CAWSGTRGNEQFF
V: TRBV14; CDR3: CASSQGLAGGNAKNIQYF
V: TRBV9; CDR3: CASSVGGGRDINEQFF
V: TRBV12-3/TRBV12-4; CDR3: CASSLQGGSSPLHF
V: TRBV5-1; CDR3: CASSLGSDSYNEQFF
V: TRBV11-2; CDR3: CASSSSSDRYEQYF
V: TRBV5-1; CDR3: CASSRQGSVQETQYF
V: TRBV28; CDR3: CASSLAPGTGDSGNTIYF
V: TRBV20-1; CDR3: CSATTSGDTQYF
V: TRBV6-2/TRBV6-3; CDR3: CASIPSGGSYNEQFF
V: TRBV6-5; CDR3: CASSYSLGGDRLGYTF
V: TRBV5-6; CDR3: CASSLDRGPEQFF
V: TRBV27; CDR3: CASSLVAVGSGRGYSEQFF
V: TRBV20-1; CDR3: CSASRDRDYNEQFF
V: TRBV14; CDR3: CASSLNRGENTQYF
V: TRBV2; CDR3: CASSHQGEVGGELFF
V: TRBV4-2; CDR3: CASSLTGGGTFEAFF
V: TRBV20-1; CDR3: CSARDPGNTIYF
V: TRBV20-1; CDR3: CSVPTSGRADTQYF
V: TRBV18; CDR3: CASSPQTGGDEAFF
V: TRBV7-2; CDR3: CASSLGGHPTDTQYF
V: TRBV12-3/TRBV12-4; CDR3: CASSSDSGGRFF
V: TRBV28; CDR3: CASTPSTSGQETQYF
V: TRBV11-2; CDR3: CASRLTGTGTFGEQFF
V: TRBV6-2/TRBV6-3; CDR3: CASLPGGAYNEQFF
V: TRBV12-3/TRBV12-4; CDR3: CASSQRLGAYEQYF
V: TRBV7-9; CDR3: CASSLQNTEAFF
V: TRBV5-1; CDR3: CASSLGLAGVSSTDTQYF
V: TRBV18; CDR3: CASSPDSGINNSPLHF
V: TRBV6-1; CDR3: CASSWTDSYEQYF
V: TRBV5-1; CDR3: CASSAIAGGGNEQFF
V: TRBV12-3/TRBV12-4; CDR3: CASTSKGGRETQYF
V: TRBV3-1; CDR3: CASSLGTGKTSTDTQYF
V: TRBV24-1; CDR3: CATSDRGGGTDTQYF
V: TRBV5-6; CDR3: CASSLRTGREKLFF
V: TRBV20-1; CDR3: CSARGGQRNQPQHF
V: TRBV28; CDR3: CASHMLGGASGYTF
V: TRBV6-5; CDR3: CASSWLHRGFYEQYF
V: TRBV20-1; CDR3: CSASGGPTDTQYF
V: TRBV7-2; CDR3: CASSLEQGRNTEAFF
V: TRBV27; CDR3: CASGREVEQYF
V: TRBV5-1; CDR3: CASSLFDPDNEQFF
V: TRBV5-1; CDR3: CASGEGEKLFF
V: TRBV7-2; CDR3: CASSLVGPGNTIYF
V: TRBV27; CDR3: CASSSMTSSVNTQYF
V: TRBV29-1; CDR3: CSGSSGSSSTDTQYF
V: TRBV28; CDR3: CASTPSRREQYF
V: TRBV18; CDR3: CASSPEVWTSGRARNYEQFF
V: TRBV12-3/TRBV12-4; CDR3: CASSFRPGTADSPLHF
V: TRBV18; CDR3: CASSYPFGETEAFF
V: TRBV20-1; CDR3: CSAREPSGRSQETQYF